This T cell receptor (beta chain) was identified in a study of T cell responses to AZD1222 COVID-19 vaccine. The assay was immunoSEQ multiplex PCR, and TCRdb's table has in-frame clones only and misses some. The table shows approximately 150,000 clones, with 85% to 95% occurring only once. Trimming removed 0 bases at V and 0 bases at J, with 9 bases between. The CDR3 loop spans 16 amino acids. CDR1 and CDR2 from the germline V gene are LGHDT and YNNKEL (reference sequence). General study results and limits: Among the donors, most were white British and more were female, and clonal diversity was possibly underestimated. Sampling captured repertoires only after the peak T cell response. Only six or seven AZD1222 recipients were seropositive at baseline.

Concerning this clone itself: Its antigen is unidentified.

Sequenced material: peripheral blood, taken after recovery from COVID-19. This sequence was found in an adult who had recovered from COVID-19. This chain links TRBV3-1 (or the pseudogene TRBV3-2) with TRBJ2-4; no clear D gene. The CDR3 is CASSQERLGAKNIQYF. The CDR3 DNA is TGTGCCAGCAGCCAAGAAAGGTTAGGAGCCAAAAACATTCAGTACTTC.